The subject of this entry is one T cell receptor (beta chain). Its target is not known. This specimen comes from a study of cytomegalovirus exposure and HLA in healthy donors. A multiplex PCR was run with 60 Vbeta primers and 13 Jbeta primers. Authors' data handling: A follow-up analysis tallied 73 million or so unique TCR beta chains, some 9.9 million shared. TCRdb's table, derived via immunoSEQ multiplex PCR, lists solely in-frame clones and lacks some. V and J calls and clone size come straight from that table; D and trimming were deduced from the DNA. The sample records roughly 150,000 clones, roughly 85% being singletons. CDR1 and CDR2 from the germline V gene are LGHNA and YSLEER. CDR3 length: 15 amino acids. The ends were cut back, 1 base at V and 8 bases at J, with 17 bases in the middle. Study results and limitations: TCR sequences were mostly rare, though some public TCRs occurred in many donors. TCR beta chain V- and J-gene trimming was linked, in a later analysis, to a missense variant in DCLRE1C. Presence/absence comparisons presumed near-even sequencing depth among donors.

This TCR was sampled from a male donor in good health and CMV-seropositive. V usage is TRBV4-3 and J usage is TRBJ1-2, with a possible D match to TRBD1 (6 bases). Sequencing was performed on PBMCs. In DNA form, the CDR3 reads TGCGCCAGCAGCCAAGTGGGGGCAGGTCAGGGGGGCTACACCTTC. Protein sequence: CASSQVGAGQGGYTF.